These 18 T cell receptor beta chains came from one sample sequenced in a study of molecular identifiers for immune sequencing clone quantification (dated by TCRdb to the late 2010s). Libraries were made using PCR. TCRdb lists the instrument as Illumina HiSeq 4000. TCRdb redid the processing of the public reads, applying fastp at Q25 and MiXCR, and retained in-frame beta chains. One record per CDR3 amino acid sequence lists the most common genes and DNA. A total of fewer than 350,000 distinct CDR3 sequences appear in this sample, 20% to 25% of them only once. The top ten hold under 0.95% of the sample. The specimen was naive CD8+ T cells from blood, with Jurkat cell RNA spiked in. Explained via the paper, the cell subset or site label denotes: FACS-sorted CD8+CD4-CCR7+CD45RA+ naive T cells. Receptors were obtained from a human donor in good health. Some libraries in this study had Jurkat cell RNA spiked in.

This clonotype was found a few times. The rearrangement uses TRBV2 and TRBJ2-2; D not resolved. The germline V gene has CDR1 SNHLY and CDR2 FYNNEI. Trimming pared 6 bases from V and 3 bases from J, leaving 8 bases between. The CDR3 runs 13 residues. The CDR3 protein is CASRGYDTGELFF. The DNA of the CDR3 is TGTGCCAGCAGGGGGTATGACACCGGGGAGCTGTTTTTT. The full variable domain, rest sourced from reference TRBV2 and TRBJ2-2, is EPEVTQTPSHQVTQMGQEVILRCVPISNHLYFYWYRQILGQKVEFLVSFYNNEISEKSEIFDDQFSVERPDGSNFTLKIRSTKLEDSAMYFCASRGYDTGELFFGEGSRLTVL.

Concerning this clonotype itself: A much larger clonotype is one base distant, so this may be a read error. V usage is TRBV6-5 and J usage is TRBJ2-2; weak D call: TRBD2 (6 bases). In germline, CDR1 is MNHEY, CDR2 SVGAGI. The CDR3 runs 15 residues. The CDR3 is CASSYGARVTGGLFF. CDR3 in DNA: TGTGCCAGCAGCTACGGGGCGAGAGTCACCGGGGGGCTGTTTTTT.

Only one count was recorded for this clonotype. One base away lies a much larger clone, so this may be a sequencing read error. The chain carries TRBV5-1 and TRBJ1-4, with TRBD1 as a possible D gene (6 bases). V lost 7 bases and J lost 4, with 20 bases in between. The CDR3 contains 16 residues. The V gene's germline CDR1 is SGHRS and CDR2 YFSETQ. The DNA for the CDR3 is TGCGCCAGCGGCTCTACCAGGACAGATTTTAATGAAAAACTGTTTTTT. Translation gives CASGSTRTDFNEKLFF. Based on the CDR3 plus reference TRBV5-1 and TRBJ1-4, the full variable domain is KAGVTQTPRYLIKTRGQQVTLSCSPISGHRSVSWYQQTPGQGLQFLFEYFSETQRNKGNFPGRFSGRQFSNSRSEMNVSTLELGDSALYLCASGSTRTDFNEKLFFGSGTQLSVL.

A remark on this clonotype: Because it lacks the conserved phenylalanine or tryptophan at the end, this CDR3 is likely a read error. The chain uses TRBV9 and TRBJ1-1; D is unclear. CDR3 length equals 15 residues. CDR1 is SGDLS and CDR2 is YYNGEE in the germline V gene. The CDR3: CASSVVEDMNTDAFC. The CDR3 DNA sequence: TGTGCCAGCAGCGTAGTAGAGGATATGAACACTGATGCTTTCTGT.

The rearrangement uses TRBV6-2 or TRBV6-3 and TRBJ2-4, with D perhaps given as TRBD1 or TRBD2 (7 bases each). V lost 4 bases to trimming and J lost 7 bases, with 17 bases between them. Germline CDR1 is MNHEY and CDR2 is SVGEGT. This CDR3 contains 15 residues. The CDR3 here is CASSWEGASRNIQYF. The CDR3 DNA sequence: TGTGCCAGCAGTTGGGAGGGGGCCTCGCGGAACATTCAGTACTTC.

This clonotype was observed at least ten times. J is TRBJ2-5 and V is TRBV7-9; D might be TRBD2 (5 bases). The CDR3 extends over 12 amino acids. The germline V gene encodes CDR1 SEHNR and CDR2 FQNEAQ (reference sequence). V was cut by 8 bases and J by 1 base, with 8 bases left in between. CDR3 nucleotide sequence: TGTGCCAGCCTCGGGGTCCAAGAGACCCAGTACTTC. The encoded protein is CASLGVQETQYF.

Of note for this clonotype: A read error is possible here, since a much larger clone lies one base away. The chain joins TRBV5-3 to TRBJ2-3; tentative D call: TRBD1 (6 bases). TRBV5-3 is reported as an ORF; its role is uncertain. The CDR3 sequence is 15 residues long. Trimming shortened V by 8 bases and J by 4 bases, and 20 bases separated the two germline ends. The CDR3 is CASSLLGADADTQYF. The CDR3 DNA sequence: TGTGCCAGCAGCCTTCTGGGGGCAGACGCAGATACGCAGTATTTT.

For this clonotype: A read error is likely, as this CDR3 ends without the conserved phenylalanine or tryptophan. The chain is built from TRBV3-1 and TRBJ2-3, with D perhaps matching TRBD1 (5 bases). Germline CDR1 LGHDT, CDR2 YNNKEL (reference sequence). The length of the CDR3 is 15 residues. The CDR3 reads CASSPDIGSADAQYL. DNA for the CDR3: TGTGCCAGCAGCCCGGACATAGGGTCCGCAGATGCGCAGTATTTA.

This clonotype was seen many times. This sequence joins TRBV9 and TRBJ1-2; D gene unclear. CDR3 length: 11 residues. Germline V gene lookup returns CDR1 SGDLS and CDR2 YYNGEE. V was clipped by 4 bases and J by 11 bases, with 12 bases between them. CDR3 region: CASSSGPLYTF. DNA of the CDR3: TGTGCCAGCAGCTCCGGACCGCTATACACCTTC.

This clonotype has ten or more counts. The gene calls are TRBV7-9 and TRBJ2-5; D is ambiguous. V was clipped by 5 bases and J by 4 bases, with 11 bases between them. Germline V gene sequence: CDR1 SEHNR, CDR2 FQNEAQ (reference sequence). This CDR3 contains 13 residues. The CDR3 loop reads CASSTDPGETQYF. The CDR3 bases are TGTGCCAGCAGCACCGACCCAGGAGAGACCCAGTACTTC.

In this sample, this clonotype turned up many times. The J gene is TRBJ2-7, the V gene TRBV5-1; tentative D call: TRBD1 (6 bases). The V gene's germline CDR1 is SGHRS and CDR2 YFSETQ. Trimming took 2 bases from V and 5 from J, leaving 14 bases between them. This CDR3 is built from 14 residues. CDR3 DNA sequence: TGCGCCAGCAGCTTTTTCGCCCCAGGGGACGAGCAGTACTTC. Protein product: CASSFFAPGDEQYF. Filled out from reference TRBV5-1 and TRBJ2-7, the complete variable domain reads KAGVTQTPRYLIKTRGQQVTLSCSPISGHRSVSWYQQTPGQGLQFLFEYFSETQRNKGNFPGRFSGRQFSNSRSEMNVSTLELGDSALYLCASSFFAPGDEQYFGPGTRLTVT.

The chain has TRBV7-9 and TRBJ2-2, with D hard to call. Germline lookup yields CDR1 SEHNR and CDR2 FQNEAQ (reference sequence). The ends were cut back, 5 bases at V and 7 bases at J, with 5 bases in the middle. The CDR3 covers 11 residues. CDR3 nucleotide sequence: TGTGCCAGCAGCGATGGCGGGGAGCTGTTTTTT. Protein: CASSDGGELFF.

This clonotype was found many times. V and J are TRBV5-4 and TRBJ2-7; 7 bases are a match to TRBD1. The CDR3 contains 13 residues. Trimming took 3 bases from V and 4 from J; bases not matched to a gene: 4. Germline loops: CDR1 SGHNT, CDR2 YYREEE (reference sequence). CDR3 region: CASSWDSGYEQYF. In DNA, the CDR3 is TGTGCCAGCAGCTGGGACAGTGGTTACGAGCAGTACTTC.

This clonotype has at least ten counts. This sequence joins TRBV19 and TRBJ1-5, with unresolved D. Trimming shortened V by 4 bases and J by 0 bases, and 10 bases separated the two germline ends. Germline CDR1 and CDR2: LNHDA and SQIVND (reference sequence). CDR3 length equals 15 residues. The chain's CDR3 is CASSTPENSNQPQHF. DNA for the CDR3: TGTGCCAGTAGTACCCCAGAGAATAGCAATCAGCCCCAGCATTTT.

Of note for this clonotype: A read error is possible here, since a much larger clone lies one base away. V gene TRBV6-5 combines with J gene TRBJ2-7; no clear D. This CDR3 has 15 amino acids. Germline V gene sequence: CDR1 MNHEY, CDR2 SVGAGI. CDR3 protein: CASSYQSTPGYERYF. The CDR3 DNA sequence: TGTGCCAGCAGTTACCAGTCTACCCCCGGCTACGAGCGGTACTTC.

This clonotype was observed a few times. Given a much more abundant clone one base away, this may be a read error. The chain joins TRBV2 to TRBJ2-6; no firm D call. V was trimmed by 4 bases and J by 1 base, leaving 11 bases between them. Germline V gives CDR1 SNHLY, CDR2 FYNNEI. The CDR3 spans 16 residues. The CDR3 DNA reads as TGTGCCAGCAGTGTTACGATCGATTCTGGGGCCAACGTCCTGACTTTC. Its protein is CASSVTIDSGANVLTF.

This clonotype was recorded many times. The chain links TRBV30 to TRBJ2-1; no definite D call. The CDR3 totals 14 residues. Germline V gene sequence: CDR1 GTSNPN, CDR2 SVGIG (reference sequence). Trimming removed 1 base from V and 0 bases from J, with 7 bases in between. The CDR3 DNA reads TGTGCCTGGAGTGGTTTAAGCTCCTACAATGAGCAGTTCTTC. It encodes CAWSGLSSYNEQFF.

This clonotype turned up a few times. The chain joins TRBV30 to TRBJ1-6; D remains unclear. This CDR3 has 14 amino acids. V gave up 4 bases and J gave up 7 bases, with 14 bases separating them. Germline V CDR1 and CDR2: GTSNPN, SVGIG (reference sequence). The CDR3 nucleotides read TGTGCCTGGACAATCGGGGAACACAATTCACCCCTCCACTTT. It yields the protein CAWTIGEHNSPLHF.